The sequence of this T cell receptor beta chain was determined in a study of PD-1 blockade in classical Hodgkin lymphoma. Turning to this clone: No antigen is known for it.

Study-wide points: With CD4+ cells, TCR diversity rose significantly by C4D1, but not with CD8+ cells. Relative to healthy donors, newly diagnosed patients reportedly had lower baseline TCR diversity, which was reported as lower still in relapsed/refractory patients. It was among complete responders that baseline diversity resembled that of newly diagnosed patients.

Generated by immunoSEQ multiplex PCR, the TCRdb table keeps only in-frame clones and is missing some. The sample contains 20,000 to 25,000 clones, roughly 70% of which appear only once. Every patient had relapsed following autologous stem cell transplantation, and cohorts differed in brentuximab vedotin exposure. Complete response, partial response or progressive disease constituted the best response categories observed. The V gene lost 4 bases and the J gene lost 11 bases, with 17 bases spanning the gap. Germline values: CDR1 MNHEY, CDR2 SVGAGI. The CDR3 runs to 14 residues. The chain links TRBV6-5 to TRBJ2-2; TRBD1 might be the D (5 bases). The receptor's source is a human donor with classical Hodgkin lymphoma. This specimen consisted of peripheral blood mononuclear cells (PBMCs), obtained at baseline. CDR3 loop: CASSLDRGFGELFF. The CDR3 DNA reads as TGTGCCAGCAGTTTAGATAGGGGATTTGGAGAGCTGTTTTTT.